This T cell receptor beta chain was documented in a study of cytomegalovirus exposure and HLA in healthy donors (dated by TCRdb to about 2017). At the level of the whole study: An earlier analysis of approximately 590 of the donors reported about 290 Gb of sequence data and approximately 110 million unique TCR beta sequences from about 179 million T cells. Approximately 300 gigabases of sequencing data and 70 million to 95 million unique TCR sequences made up an early release that covered about 640 HLA-typed donors. Among the roughly 400 genotyped donors, around 81% belonged to the genetic ancestry cluster associated with self-reported Caucasian donors. The study aimed to test whether cataloging public T cell receptors could reveal signatures of past pathogen exposure. Using immunosequencing, the study profiled T cell repertoires from 500 to 800 subjects and related those repertoires to cytomegalovirus serostatus. A separate validation cohort of 100 to 150 different subjects was used in addition to the approximately 670-subject first cohort. High-throughput TCR immunosequencing, statistical association of individual TCRs with disease status, and machine learning were combined to predict cytomegalovirus infection status. To study patterns of TCR occurrence, a later analysis re-analyzed previously published TCR beta repertoires from several hundred donors and added high-resolution HLA genotyping. In the later analysis, no new phenotypic data were used to find candidate immune exposures; instead, reliance was placed on TCR beta sequences and their occurrence across donors. To decide whether each TCR beta V gene segment behaved as functional or pseudogenic, an earlier analysis of some 600 of the donors relied on high-throughput TCR beta sequencing. Donor age, sex, ethnicity and CMV serostatus were compiled alongside the repertoire data. Genome-wide SNP genotypes for about 55% of the roughly 670 donors were used in a later genetic analysis, which treated that subset as a discovery cohort. All discovery cohort repertoires had been generated using a single sequencing platform. HLA typing included class I and class II loci at four-digit resolution. Typing coverage varied by locus: about 629-640 donors for A, B, C, DRB1 and DQB1; about 520 for DQA1; about 600 for DPA1; approximately 450 for DPB1. A handful of DR-DQ haplotypes were handled as single units for association and clustering because linkage in the cohort was strong. Across around 400 genotyped donors of the cohort, an average of approximately 240,000 unique TCR beta nucleotide sequences per donor were sequenced, and about a sixth of those sequences were non-productive. Study-level results and caveats: It was suggested by the authors that the approach could potentially be generalized to other disease states and immunological phenotypes. In a later genetic analysis, fewer N-insertions in productive TCRs were reported among donors in an Asian-associated ancestry cluster than the roughly 640-donor mean. Because counts were too low, more than 15 rarely observed V segments, including chromosome 9 orphons, were excluded from the earlier analysis of around 640 of the donors. A later analysis found that most CMV-associated TCR beta chains appeared HLA-restricted, with HLA associations seemingly driven largely by CMV exposure. Three of the identified cytomegalovirus-associated TCR beta chains were confirmed in vitro to be specific for cytomegalovirus antigens. Because HLA typing was unavailable for some donors at each locus, only the typed subset was used in association tests. A further reported finding was that TCR beta sequences accurately predicted the HLA-A and HLA-B alleles for most subjects in the first cohort. A cluster of highly shared sequence variants was judged likely to be a technical artifact of the sequencing pipeline. When HLA alleles, especially DR and DQ, strongly co-occurred, TCR associations were difficult to assign to individual alleles. Several of the top co-occurrence clusters appeared to be linked to parvovirus B19, influenza, CMV and Epstein-Barr virus, according to a later analysis. Immune exposure information for the cohort was limited to CMV serostatus. The presence/absence analyses assumed that sequencing depth was roughly uniform across donors, and that assumption may not be true. A total of about 180 TCR beta chains were listed by the study as associated with cytomegalovirus. In a later analysis, HLA-associated TCR beta chains were found to be more clonally expanded and to have lower generation probabilities than equally common non-associated chains. This cohort had only TCR beta chains sequenced, and the lack of alpha or paired-chain data limited which features could be detected. Across donors, most TCR sequences were observed very rarely, whereas some public TCRs were present in many individuals. An association between a missense DCLRE1C variant and V-gene and J-gene trimming of TCR beta chains was found in a later genetic analysis and replicated in an independent cohort. Because the 87-base-pair reads could not distinguish some IMGT-functional V segments, including TRBV6-2 and TRBV6-3, those segments were excluded. The classifier was reported to diagnose cytomegalovirus status with high specificity and sensitivity in both the original cohort and the validation cohort. Linkage disequilibrium might explain the correlated functional status among segregating V segments, but an unknown experimental factor could not be ruled out. In an earlier analysis of about 600 of the donors, most TCR beta V segments appeared in productive rearrangements about 87% or about 30% of the time, broadly matching IMGT annotations. In a later analysis, TCR association rates were found to vary across HLA loci, with the most associated TCRs seen for DRB1 alleles and the fewest for HLA-C alleles. Specific HLA alleles were associated with around 18,000 TCR beta sequences at a false discovery rate of 0.05 in a later analysis.

The method was the immunoSEQ multiplex PCR assay. A mixture of 60 forward primers for TCR Vbeta segments and 13 reverse primers for TCR Jbeta segments was used in the multiplex PCR. Amplification of the CDR3 region of rearranged TCR beta genes was performed with a multiplex PCR assay on genomic DNA. On the Illumina HiSeq System, the amplified TCR beta libraries were sequenced as 87-base-pair reads. Under the source paper's analysis protocol: Across the 600 to 700 repertoires, a later analysis counted roughly 77 million unique TCR beta chains, roughly 11 million of which were shared by at least two donors. Raw reads were error-corrected and collapsed into unique sequences by a nearest-neighbor algorithm in which closely related sequences were merged to remove PCR and sequencing errors. V, D and J gene segments were assigned by aligning CDR3 sequences to IMGT reference sequences. Each retained sequence needed at least a six-nucleotide match to both a V gene segment and a J gene segment. A rearrangement counted as productive if the CDR3 had no stop codons and remained in frame with V and J, and every other rearrangement counted as non-productive. Following IMGT convention, CDR3 was defined as the stretch from the second conserved V-encoded cysteine to the conserved J-encoded phenylalanine. The earlier analysis of fewer than 750 of the donors excluded sequences that lacked an unambiguous match to a single V gene segment. In an earlier analysis of some 590 of the donors, V segments were called functional above 56.7% productive rearrangements and were called segregating when the between-donor standard deviation exceeded 5%. A statistical classification framework was built to diagnose cytomegalovirus status from the catalog of TCR beta chain sequences. A later analysis assigned V and J genes by comparing TCR nucleotide sequences with IMGT/GENE-DB human TR gene sequences. A later analysis assigned CDR3 sequences and most-parsimonious VDJ recombination scenarios with the TCRdist pipeline. In a later analysis, every TCR beta chain was defined by the combination of its CDR3 amino acid sequence and its V-gene family, and reads without a unique V-gene family were dropped. As a way to deal with suspected cross-contamination and a sequencing artifact, a later analysis dropped roughly 620 nucleotide sequences that were highly shared and had low generation probability. In a later analysis, a clonal expansion index was calculated for each public chain from normalized within-repertoire ranks of inferred template counts. A later analysis computed generation probabilities with a VDJ recombination model fitted to out-of-frame rearrangements, and checked the results against IGoR. In a later analysis, TCR-TCR, TCR-HLA and TCR-CMV co-occurrence was scored with hypergeometric tests, and a repertoire-size bias correction was applied to TCR pairs. False discovery rates were estimated in a later analysis by permuting HLA or CMV assignments 20 times. In a later analysis, co-occurring TCRs were grouped using DBSCAN, and TCRdist sequence similarity was added for clustering within HLA-allele-positive subsets. Repertoires with fewer than 30,000 or more than 120,000 public chains were left out of co-occurrence clustering, as were five repertoires with anomalous nucleotide sharing. Sourced from immuneACCESS, this table was stored by TCRdb with only in-frame sequences that have V and J called. A share of the clones is absent; for the studies checked, an unresolved V gene accounts for under half, and the remainder has no known explanation. V and J calls and clone size come straight from that table; D and trimming were deduced from the DNA. In all, the sample holds 89,000 or so clones, and about 81% of those were seen once. The top ten hold 9.5% to 13% of the sample.

CDR1 SQVTM and CDR2 ANQGSEA were looked up in the germline V gene. From its cysteine to its phenylalanine, the CDR3 spans 11 amino acids. The entry retains the CDR3 DNA only, 33 bases that are in frame from base 1. Relative to germline, V is 4 bases shorter and J is 2 bases shorter, with 6 bases between their ends. A note on this clone: The antigen this receptor binds is unknown. No much larger clonotype is one base removed from it; base qualities were not supplied.

The cohort comprised more than 550 healthy bone marrow donors. At the time of sampling, all cohort members were nominally healthy, though unrecorded immune exposures were likely present. The donor tested CMV seropositive and was one of the 289 seropositive cohort members. A peripheral blood sample was provided by each donor, and peripheral blood mononuclear cells were used for TCR beta sequencing. The Qiagen DNeasy Blood Extraction Kit was used to extract genomic DNA from the blood cell samples. The specimen was PBMCs. This clonotype was obtained from a man younger than 30 in good health and CMV-seropositive. The V and J segments used are TRBV29-1 and TRBJ2-7; the D region possibly corresponds to TRBD1 (5 bases align). The DNA reads TGCAGCGTTGGGACACCCTACGAGCAGTACTTC. The translation is CSVGTPYEQYF.